Listed below are T cell receptor beta chains from one sample, sequenced in a study of blood T cell repertoires in COVID-19. Some clones are missing from TCRdb's copy, which holds only in-frame ones; the method was immunoSEQ multiplex PCR. The table has about 310,000 clones, over 75% seen once. The specimen sequenced was peripheral blood. These receptor sequences come from a man aged 45-60 years with active or convalescent COVID-19. Each CDR3 is given with its conserved first and last residue. The D gene is left open where the match is weak. Clone size is stated in some rows and not others, as once, few, many or a class when expanded.

clone_size	j_call	v_call	d_call	cdr3_nt	cdr3_aa
NA	TRBJ1-2	TRBV5-4	TRBD1	TGTGCCAGCAGCCAGGACAGGAACTATGGCTACACCTTC	CASSQDRNYGYTF
NA	TRBJ2-3	TRBV6-6	TRBD1	TGTGCCAGCAGCCCCCACCCGGGACAGTTTTCAGATACGCAGTATTTT	CASSPHPGQFSDTQYF
NA	TRBJ2-7	TRBV10-3	TRBD1	TGTGCCATCACCGCGGGACAGGACCCCACCGAGCAGTACTTC	CAITAGQDPTEQYF
NA	TRBJ2-3	TRBV15	NA	TGTGCCACCAGCAGAGGGGCCCAGGCCGGCACAGATACGCAGTATTTT	CATSRGAQAGTDTQYF
NA	TRBJ1-3	TRBV28	TRBD1	TGTGCCAGCAGCGAACTGGGACAGGAAGGAAACACCATATATTTT	CASSELGQEGNTIYF
NA	TRBJ1-1	TRBV2	NA	TGTGCCAGCAGGGGGGGAGGCGGTGAAGCTTTCTTT	CASRGGGGEAFF
NA	TRBJ2-2	TRBV18	NA	TGTGCCAGCTCACCAAGTGGAAGGGGTATGAACACCGGGGAGCTGTTTTTT	CASSPSGRGMNTGELFF
NA	TRBJ1-4	TRBV5-1	NA	TGCGCCAGCAGCTTATTGGGCCAGGGTAATGAAAAACTGTTTTTT	CASSLLGQGNEKLFF
NA	TRBJ1-1	TRBV28	TRBD1	TGTGCCAGCAGTTTATACGGGACAGCGAACACTGAAGCTTTCTTT	CASSLYGTANTEAFF
NA	TRBJ2-7	TRBV3-1/TRBV3-2	TRBD1	TGTGCCAGCAGCCAAATGGGACAGGGTGCCTACGAGCAGTACTTC	CASSQMGQGAYEQYF
NA	TRBJ2-5	TRBV2	NA	TGTGCCGGGGCTCCTGGACCTAGAGGGACCCAGTACTTC	CAGAPGPRGTQYF
NA	TRBJ1-2	TRBV28	TRBD1	TGTGCCAGCAGTTTAGACGGTCAGGGGGCAGGAAGGGATGGCTACACCTTC	CASSLDGQGAGRDGYTF
NA	TRBJ2-5	TRBV5-1	TRBD2	TGCGCCAGCTGCCCGGGACTAGCGGGAGGAGAGACCCAGTACTTC	CASCPGLAGGETQYF
once	TRBJ1-6	TRBV7-3	NA	TGTGCCAGCAGCTCCCAGGGGACAAATTCACCCCTCCACTTT	CASSSQGTNSPLHF
NA	TRBJ2-1	TRBV30	TRBD2	TGTGCCTGGAGTGTCAGCGGGGGGCCCTACAATGAGCAGTTCTTC	CAWSVSGGPYNEQFF
NA	TRBJ2-3	TRBV11-2	NA	TGTGCCAGCAGCTTCTCAGGCACAGATACGCAGTATTTT	CASSFSGTDTQYF